A selection of T cell receptor beta chains follows, all from one sample in a study of blood T cell repertoires in COVID-19. The data were produced by immunoSEQ multiplex PCR, yet TCRdb's version contains in-frame clones alone and is incomplete. The repertoire includes some 95,000 clones, around 93% of them detected once, and about 2.5% sits in the top ten. What was sequenced was peripheral blood. The receptors here all came from a human donor with active COVID-19. The donor label of this sample is uncertain. CDR3s include the opening cysteine and the closing phenylalanine or tryptophan. A D gene is named only where the DNA matches it firmly.

d_call: TRBD1
j_call: TRBJ1-2
v_call: TRBV7-8
cdr3_aa: CASSPRTGEAYGYTF

d_call: TRBD1
j_call: TRBJ2-2
v_call: TRBV28
cdr3_aa: CASSRPQGEPGELFF

d_call: TRBD2
j_call: TRBJ2-1
v_call: TRBV24-1
cdr3_aa: CAPRGALVPNNEQFF

d_call: TRBD1
j_call: TRBJ2-5
v_call: TRBV24-1
cdr3_aa: CATSDSYRGTGETQYF

d_call: TRBD1
j_call: TRBJ2-1
v_call: TRBV7-9
cdr3_aa: CASSLVPGGVEQFF

d_call: .
j_call: TRBJ1-2
v_call: TRBV29-1
cdr3_aa: CSGAGANYGYTF

d_call: TRBD2
j_call: TRBJ2-1
v_call: TRBV2
cdr3_aa: CASSEGASGGDEQFF

d_call: TRBD2
j_call: TRBJ2-4
v_call: TRBV3-1/TRBV3-2
cdr3_aa: CASSQAAPSGGPVQGKNIQYF

d_call: .
j_call: TRBJ1-2
v_call: TRBV3-1/TRBV3-2
cdr3_aa: CASSQMYGSEGYTF

d_call: .
j_call: TRBJ2-7
v_call: TRBV7-2
cdr3_aa: CASSLGGTGTYEQYF

d_call: .
j_call: TRBJ2-1
v_call: TRBV2
cdr3_aa: CASSEGPGGGYNEQFF

d_call: TRBD1
j_call: TRBJ1-2
v_call: TRBV7-3
cdr3_aa: CAVTGGIHGYTF

d_call: .
j_call: TRBJ2-3
v_call: TRBV4-1
cdr3_aa: CASRGEGVDTQYF

d_call: .
j_call: TRBJ2-5
v_call: TRBV1
cdr3_aa: CTSLAGGETQYF

d_call: TRBD1
j_call: TRBJ1-2
v_call: TRBV27
cdr3_aa: CASKSGQGAVGYTF

d_call: TRBD1
j_call: TRBJ1-4
v_call: TRBV5-4
cdr3_aa: CASSNSDREEKLFF

d_call: TRBD1
j_call: TRBJ2-3
v_call: TRBV5-1
cdr3_aa: CASSQNQGAADTQYF

d_call: TRBD2
j_call: TRBJ2-3
v_call: TRBV3-1/TRBV3-2
cdr3_aa: CASSHNPTRGGETDTQYF

d_call: .
j_call: TRBJ1-1
v_call: TRBV5-1
cdr3_aa: CASSERQTMNTEAFF

d_call: .
j_call: TRBJ2-1
v_call: TRBV29-1
cdr3_aa: CSAGIYNEQFF

d_call: .
j_call: TRBJ1-3
v_call: TRBV18
cdr3_aa: CASSPDQGLSGNTIYF

d_call: .
j_call: TRBJ2-7
v_call: TRBV7-3
cdr3_aa: CASSQGAVQYF

d_call: TRBD1
j_call: TRBJ1-6
v_call: TRBV18
cdr3_aa: CASSRDPGTANSPLHF

d_call: TRBD1
j_call: TRBJ1-1
v_call: TRBV9
cdr3_aa: CASSVEVTGPNTEAFF

d_call: .
j_call: TRBJ2-3
v_call: TRBV11-3
cdr3_aa: CASSLGIGRTTDTQYF

d_call: .
j_call: TRBJ1-2
v_call: TRBV7-2
cdr3_aa: CASSLGNYGYTF

d_call: TRBD2
j_call: TRBJ2-3
v_call: TRBV6-1
cdr3_aa: CASSDGRQGGRSTDTQYF

d_call: TRBD2
j_call: TRBJ2-3
v_call: TRBV4-3
cdr3_aa: CASSQDFMGLQSTDTQYF

d_call: TRBD1
j_call: TRBJ2-3
v_call: TRBV7-2
cdr3_aa: CASSSRTGGPFRTDTQYF

d_call: TRBD1
j_call: TRBJ1-5
v_call: TRBV6-1
cdr3_aa: CASSELVRGADQPQHF

d_call: .
j_call: TRBJ2-7
v_call: TRBV6-5
cdr3_aa: CASSPLRGWDEQYF

d_call: .
j_call: TRBJ1-3
v_call: TRBV14
cdr3_aa: CASSQYRYSGNTIYF